A single sample is the source of the 31 T cell receptor beta chains below, sequenced in a study of post-analysis software for immune sequencing data. Incorporated into the TCR beta cDNA libraries were unique molecular identifiers, which served to reduce PCR and sequencing biases. MiXCR was run by TCRdb on the PCR reads, yielding one entry per CDR3 protein. The sample has around 200,000 distinct CDR3 sequences; about 30% are singletons. Regarding the study as a whole: Controls had lower frequencies than patients of roughly five TRBV segments, which included TRBV5-6, TRBV5-1 and TRBV20-1.

Their antigens are not known. The sample was blood. The receptors derive from a girl aged 2 to 17 with multiple sclerosis.

This clonotype was seen many times. V is TRBV29-1 and J is TRBJ1-2, with D perhaps matching TRBD1 (5 bases). Between the trimmed V and J ends, which lost 1 base and 4 bases, there was a span of 13 bases. CDR3 length equals 14 residues. Germline V lookup: CDR1 SQVTM, CDR2 ANQGSEA. The CDR3: CSVEGVAGTYGYTF. DNA of the CDR3: TGCAGCGTTGAAGGAGTCGCGGGGACCTATGGCTACACCTTC. Full variable domain (missing parts from reference TRBV29-1 and TRBJ1-2): SAVISQKPSRDICQRGTSLTIQCQVDSQVTMMFWYRQQPGQSLTLIATANQGSEATYESGFVIDKFPISRPNLTFSTLTVSNMSPEDSSIYLCSVEGVAGTYGYTFGSGTRLTVV.

In regard to this clonotype: The germline gene is not matched at one end of the junction; a read error may be the cause. This chain joins TRBV19 and TRBJ1-6; D gene unclear. The CDR3 runs 14 residues. Germline V CDR1 and CDR2: LNHDA, SQIVND (reference sequence). The CDR3 DNA follows: TGTGCCAGTAGTCGGACCGGGGATGGTTCACCCCTTCACTTT. Amino acids: CASSRTGDGSPLHF.

Details on this clonotype: Given a much more abundant clone one base away, this may be a read error. The rearrangement uses TRBV7-9 and TRBJ2-7; 10 positions agree with TRBD2. The germline V gene has CDR1 SEHNR and CDR2 FQNEAQ (reference sequence). The V and J ends lost 5 bases and 3 bases, in that order; junction bases with no gene match: 10. This CDR3 is 16 amino acids long. CDR3: CASSAELASGSYEQYF. The CDR3 region has the DNA TGTGCCAGCAGCGCAGAGCTGGCTAGCGGGAGCTACGAGCAGTACTTC.

On this clonotype itself: This may be a read error, as it is one base from a much larger clone. CDR3 amino acids: CSSSSDRGIQETQYF. CDR3 sequence (DNA): TGCTCCAGCAGCTCCGACAGGGGGATTCAAGAGACCCAGTACTTC. The rearrangement uses TRBV5-1 and TRBJ2-5; 9 bases fit TRBD1. Germline-derived CDR1 and CDR2 are SGHRS and YFSETQ. This CDR3 comprises 15 residues.

For this clonotype: A read error may be the cause here, since a much bigger clone is one base away. The chain's CDR3 is CSVKIRDGPYGQYF. The CDR3, as DNA: TGCAGCGTTAAGATCCGGGACGGCCCCTACGGGCAGTACTTC. The gene calls are TRBV29-1 and TRBJ2-7; D may correspond to TRBD1 or TRBD2 (5 bases each). This CDR3 comprises 14 residues. Germline CDR1 and CDR2: SQVTM and ANQGSEA.

This chain joins TRBV11-2 and TRBJ2-5; possible D gene TRBD1, 5 bases. Deletions cut 5 bases from V and 0 bases from J, with 19 bases between. CDR1 and CDR2 from the germline V gene are SGHAT and FQNNGV. CDR3 length: 17 amino acids. The CDR3 protein is CASSPSQGITNQETQYF. The DNA of the CDR3 is TGTGCCAGCAGCCCATCGCAGGGAATTACCAACCAAGAGACCCAGTACTTC.

This clonotype has only a few counts. The genes are TRBV28 and TRBJ2-7; 10 nucleotides match TRBD2. Germline CDR1 and CDR2: MDHEN and SYDVKM. V dropped 3 bases and J dropped 7; count of bases not matched to a gene: 15. This CDR3 has 17 residues. The CDR3 protein is CASSFVAGGLRVGEQYF. In nucleotides, the CDR3 is TGTGCCAGCAGTTTCGTAGCGGGGGGACTACGAGTCGGTGAGCAGTACTTC.

This clonotype was found many times. The chain is built from TRBV2 and TRBJ2-1, with 10 bases aligning to TRBD2. Germline values: CDR1 SNHLY, CDR2 FYNNEI. The CDR3 spans 18 residues. The ends lost 3 bases at V and 1 base at J; junction bases unmatched: 9. The CDR3 DNA is TGTGCCAGCAGTGATGGGGCCCTAGCGGGGGATTCCTACAATGAGCAGTTCTTC. This sequence encodes CASSDGALAGDSYNEQFF.

The chain links TRBV2 to TRBJ1-6; 7 nucleotides agree with TRBD1. The length of the CDR3 is 15 residues. Germline V gene lookup returns CDR1 SNHLY and CDR2 FYNNEI. V shed 2 bases, J shed 7 bases, and the junction held 5 bases outside the gene matches. CDR3 sequence reads: CASSELGGENSPLHF. As DNA, the CDR3 is TGTGCCAGCAGTGAACTAGGGGGCGAGAATTCACCCCTCCACTTT.

In its sample, this clonotype was seen many times. The gene calls are TRBV4-2 and TRBJ2-5; 13 positions match TRBD2. The CDR3 contains 18 residues. The germline gives CDR1 LGHNA, CDR2 YNFKEQ. V was pared by 1 base and J by 1 base, with 6 bases of the junction left unmatched. CDR3 loop: CASSQAGLAGRLQETQYF. The DNA for the CDR3 is TGTGCCAGCAGCCAAGCGGGACTAGCGGGAAGGCTCCAAGAGACCCAGTACTTC.

Note on this clonotype: The junction and the germline gene differ at one end; a read error may be behind it. The chain recombines TRBV5-1 with TRBJ2-1; 7 bases fit TRBD2. The CDR3 sequence is 15 residues long. Per germline, CDR1 SGHRS and CDR2 YFSETQ. The CDR3 sequence: CASSLGSGAYNERFF. In DNA, the CDR3 is TGCGCCAGCAGCTTGGGGAGCGGGGCTTACAATGAGCGGTTCTTC.

The V and J genes are TRBV5-1 and TRBJ2-7, with D possibly TRBD2 on 6 matching bases. Per the germline V gene, CDR1 is SGHRS and CDR2 is YFSETQ. The CDR3 contains 15 residues. V was cut by 6 bases and J by 5 bases, with 21 bases left in between. The CDR3 loop reads CASKLRGRGEDEQYF. DNA of the CDR3: TGCGCCAGCAAACTGAGGGGCCGCGGGGAGGACGAGCAGTACTTC.

In the case of this clonotype: A read error may be the cause here, since a much bigger clone is one base away. The V call is TRBV27, the J call TRBJ2-3; D unclear. This CDR3 is 13 amino acids long. In germline, CDR1 is MNHEY, CDR2 SMNVEV (reference sequence). In nucleotides, the CDR3 is TGTGCCAACAGTTTTCTTTATACAGATACGCAGTATTTT. Translated: CANSFLYTDTQYF.

The chain is built from TRBV10-3 and TRBJ1-2; possibly TRBD1 for D (5 bases). Per germline, CDR1 ENHRY and CDR2 SYGVKD. Trimming stripped 6 bases from V and 4 bases from J, with 15 bases between. The CDR3 totals 14 residues. CDR3 sequence: CAIRDWGMGYGYTF. For the CDR3, the DNA is TGTGCCATCAGGGACTGGGGGATGGGCTATGGCTACACCTTC.

In the case of this clonotype: A much larger clone sits a single nucleotide away, making a read error possible. This chain uses TRBV4-1 with TRBJ1-5; 7 nucleotides line up with TRBD1. Germline loops: CDR1 MGHRA, CDR2 YSYEKL. This CDR3 contains 14 residues. The CDR3 DNA reads TGCGCCAACAGCCAGGGACAGCCCAATCAGCCCCAGCATTTT. Protein: CANSQGQPNQPQHF.

Comment on this clonotype: A read error may produce the germline difference seen at one junction end. This rearrangement joins TRBV7-9 to TRBJ2-1; D uncertain. The CDR3 length is 12 residues. Germline loops: CDR1 SEHNR, CDR2 FQNEAQ (reference sequence). The CDR3 here is CAGSSSRNEQFF. CDR3 DNA sequence: TGTGCCGGCAGCTCGAGCCGAAATGAGCAGTTCTTC.

This clonotype has at least ten counts. The rearrangement joins TRBV29-1 to TRBJ1-1; no definite D call. CDR3 length: 12 residues. Deletions cut 3 bases from V and 3 bases from J, with 8 bases between. Germline V gene lookup returns CDR1 SQVTM and CDR2 ANQGSEA. The CDR3 loop is CSVDNSHTEAFF. CDR3 coding DNA: TGCAGCGTTGATAACAGTCACACTGAAGCTTTCTTT.

This clonotype was detected ten times or more. The chain recombines TRBV20-1 with TRBJ2-7, with TRBD2 as a possible D gene (5 bases). Germline V gene data show CDR1 as DFQATT and CDR2 as SNEGSKA (reference sequence). This CDR3 region has 11 residues. V lost 5 bases and J lost 6, with 11 bases in between. As DNA, the CDR3 is TGCAGTGCTCTCCCGGGAAGCGAGCAGTACTTC. Encoded protein: CSALPGSEQYF.

Remarks on this clonotype: This sequence may be a read error, since a much larger clone differs from it by one base. The chain recombines TRBV20-1 with TRBJ2-7; 9 nucleotides match TRBD2. There are 14 residues in the CDR3. Unmatched junction bases numbered 5, after V lost 3 bases and J lost 2 bases. The germline CDR1 and CDR2 sequences are DFQATT and SNEGSKA (reference sequence). Here the CDR3 reads CSARSGGSPYEQYF. DNA for the CDR3: TGCAGTGCTAGGAGCGGGGGGAGCCCCTACGAGCAGTACTTC.

This clonotype has a handful of counts. This chain connects TRBV20-1 to TRBJ2-3; maybe TRBD2 (5 bases). Trimming pared 4 bases from V and 3 bases from J, leaving 17 bases between. CDR3 length: 15 amino acids. Germline loops: CDR1 DFQATT, CDR2 SNEGSKA (reference sequence). CDR3 nucleotide sequence: TGCAGTGCTAATATACGGGCGGGTGTGACAGATACGCAGTATTTT. This sequence encodes CSANIRAGVTDTQYF.

The chain is built from TRBV12-3 or TRBV12-4 and TRBJ1-1, with unresolved D. This CDR3 contains 13 residues. The V end was cut by 5 bases, the J end by 11 bases, with 18 bases between. The CDR3 nucleotides read TGTGCCAGCAGTGGTATAGACCGGGAGCGCGCTTTCTTT. Translating gives CASSGIDRERAFF.

Concerning this clonotype: This may arise from a read error, as a much more abundant clone is one base away. The gene calls are TRBV10-3 and TRBJ2-5; D could derive from TRBD1 or TRBD2 (5 bases each). The assigned J gene may be wrong: the sequence end matches TRBJ2-7 better. The CDR3 has 14 amino acids. Germline loops: CDR1 ENHRY, CDR2 SYGVKD. CDR3 loop: CSISPPGRTYEQYF. The CDR3 DNA is TGTTCCATCAGTCCTCCGGGACGGACATACGAGCAGTACTTC.

At least ten counts were recorded for this clonotype. The chain combines TRBV20-1 with TRBJ1-2; tentatively, D is TRBD1 (6 bases). Germline V gene data show CDR1 as DFQATT and CDR2 as SNEGSKA (reference sequence). The V gene lost 6 bases and the J gene lost 7 bases, with 15 bases spanning the gap. This CDR3 contains 12 residues. The CDR3 nucleotides read TGCAGTGCGCCGCGGGGGGCGCCTGGCTACACCTTC. Residues: CSAPRGAPGYTF.

This clonotype turned up a few times. A read error may explain this, as a much larger clone is one base away. The chain couples TRBV5-5 to TRBJ2-1; 7 bases match TRBD2. The CDR3 runs 17 residues. Germline V gene lookup returns CDR1 SGHKS and CDR2 YYEKEE (reference sequence). The CDR3 DNA is TGTGTCAGCAGCTTAGGCTTTCGCGGGAGATGGGTTATCGAGCAGTTCTTC. Amino acids: CVSSLGFRGRWVIEQFF. Combining the CDR3 with reference TRBV5-5 and TRBJ2-1 gives the whole variable domain DAGVTQSPTHLIKTRGQQVTLRCSPISGHKSVSWYQQVLGQGPQFIFQYYEKEERGRGNFPDRFSARQFPNYSSELNVNALLLGDSALYLCVSSLGFRGRWVIEQFFGPGTRLTVL.

The J gene is TRBJ2-7, the V gene TRBV13, with TRBD1 matching 8 bases. The V gene's germline CDR1 is PRHDT and CDR2 FYEKMQ (reference sequence). The CDR3 runs to 13 residues. The J segment lost 3 bases and the V segment lost 5 bases, leaving 3 bases of the junction unmatched. CDR3 region: CASSAQGVYEQYF. The DNA for the CDR3 is TGTGCCAGCAGCGCACAGGGGGTCTACGAGCAGTACTTC.

This clonotype was recorded at least ten times. The chain has TRBV11-2 and TRBJ2-1; D gene uncertain. This CDR3 region has 13 residues. The V and J ends lost 2 bases and 6 bases respectively, with 8 bases between them. Germline-derived CDR1 and CDR2 are SGHAT and FQNNGV. The CDR3 DNA reads as TGTGCCAGCAGCTTACAAGGCATCAATGAGCAGTTCTTC. Translation: CASSLQGINEQFF.

This clonotype was picked up many times. The gene calls are TRBV7-2 and TRBJ2-5; 10 bases are shared with TRBD2. Trimming removed 0 bases from V and 5 bases from J; junction bases left unmatched: 6. The CDR3 is made up of 16 amino acids. From germline, CDR1 is SGHTA and CDR2 FQGNSA. The CDR3 loop is CASSLAGTSVKETQYF. In DNA form, the CDR3 reads TGTGCCAGCAGCTTAGCGGGGACTAGCGTAAAGGAGACCCAGTACTTC.

This clonotype was seen at least ten times. The chain employs TRBV29-1 and TRBJ1-2; D unresolved. Germline CDR1 reads SQVTM; CDR2 reads ANQGSEA. V shed 4 bases and J shed 2 bases, with 8 bases lying between them. This CDR3 is built from 12 residues. The CDR3 sequence: CSVAANNYGYTF. Here the CDR3 DNA reads TGCAGCGTTGCCGCCAACAACTATGGCTACACCTTC.

This clonotype has a count of ten or more. The rearrangement uses TRBV28 and TRBJ2-4; TRBD1 or TRBD2 may be the D gene (5 bases each). Per germline, CDR1 MDHEN and CDR2 SYDVKM. Trimming cost V 5 bases and J 1 base, with 12 bases left between them. CDR3 length: 15 residues. The CDR3 region is CASSPTGTAKNIQYF. The CDR3 DNA follows: TGTGCCAGCAGTCCGACTGGGACGGCCAAAAACATTCAGTACTTC.

This clonotype was picked up many times. A read error may produce the germline difference seen at one junction end. This rearrangement joins TRBV7-7 to TRBJ2-1; TRBD1 is a possible D gene (5 bases). Per germline, CDR1 SSHAT and CDR2 FNYEAQ (reference sequence). The CDR3 extends over 13 amino acids. CDR3 sequence: CASSRAPLNEQFF. The CDR3 region has the DNA TGTGCTAGCAGCAGGGCCCCCCTAAATGAGCAGTTCTTC.

On this clonotype itself: A much larger clone lies a single base off, so this may be a read error. The gene calls are TRBV6-5 and TRBJ2-1; D might be TRBD1 (7 bases). CDR3 length: 16 amino acids. CDR1 and CDR2 (germline): MNHEY, SVGAGI. CDR3 coding DNA: TGTGCCAGCGGTTACTCGGGCAGGGGGGACTACAATGAGCAGTTCTTC. Protein sequence: CASGYSGRGDYNEQFF.